Below are 27 T cell receptor beta chains sequenced from a single sample in a study of blood T cell repertoires in COVID-19. Only in-frame clones appear in the TCRdb table, and some are missing; sequencing was by immunoSEQ multiplex PCR. Of hundreds of thousands of clones listed, about 89% are singletons. The sample comprised peripheral blood. These receptors were obtained from a woman between 50 and 59 years old with COVID-19, enrolled during active disease.

V and J are TRBV30 and TRBJ2-6; D is possibly TRBD1 (6 bases). The CDR3 is 17 residues long. The V gene lost 4 bases and the J gene lost 0 bases, with 16 bases spanning the gap. CDR1 and CDR2 (germline): GTSNPN, SVGIG (reference sequence). CDR3 nucleotides: TGTGCCTGGACCCCGGTGGGGGCCTACTCTGGGGCCAACGTCCTGACTTTC. Amino acids: CAWTPVGAYSGANVLTF.

The V and J genes are TRBV5-1 and TRBJ1-1; the D is unclear. CDR1 and CDR2 from the germline V gene are SGHRS and YFSETQ. V lost 0 bases and J lost 5, with 17 bases in between. CDR3 length equals 16 residues. The CDR3 DNA reads as TGCGCCAGCAGCTTGGCGGGGAGACGGGGAGGAACTGAAGCTTTCTTT. Residues: CASSLAGRRGGTEAFF. The complete variable domain, with remaining parts taken from reference TRBV5-1 and TRBJ1-1, reads KAGVTQTPRYLIKTRGQQVTLSCSPISGHRSVSWYQQTPGQGLQFLFEYFSETQRNKGNFPGRFSGRQFSNSRSEMNVSTLELGDSALYLCASSLAGRRGGTEAFFGQGTRLTVV.

In regard to this clone: Other DNA variants within this sample encode the same CDR3. The chain combines TRBV5-1 with TRBJ1-4; D possibly corresponds to TRBD1 (6 bases). CDR1 and CDR2 from the germline V gene are SGHRS and YFSETQ. There are 14 residues in the CDR3. Trimming stripped 2 bases from V and 5 bases from J, with 10 bases between. The CDR3 DNA reads TGCGCCAGCAGCTTAGGGCAGGGGAATGAAAAACTGTTTTTT. Protein: CASSLGQGNEKLFF.

The V gene is TRBV3-1 (or the pseudogene TRBV3-2), the J gene TRBJ1-4; D gene ambiguous. The CDR3 sequence is 14 residues long. CDR1 and CDR2 from the germline V gene are LGHDT and YNNKEL (reference sequence). Trimming removed 1 base from V and 8 bases from J, with 11 bases in between. The CDR3 region is CASSQVLVGEKLFF. The CDR3 nucleotides read TGTGCCAGCAGCCAAGTGTTGGTGGGCGAAAAACTGTTTTTT.

V usage is TRBV5-1 and J usage is TRBJ1-5; the match to TRBD1 covers 7 bases. V was clipped by 4 bases and J by 5 bases; unmatched bases: 3. CDR1 is SGHRS and CDR2 is YFSETQ in the germline V gene. The CDR3 consists of 13 residues. CDR3 sequence (DNA): TGCGCCAGCAGCAGGGGGCCCGATCAGCCCCAGCATTTT. It yields the protein CASSRGPDQPQHF.

The CDR3 DNA reads as TGTGCCAGCAGCCCTGGGGGGGGCTACGAGCAGTACTTC. Translated: CASSPGGGYEQYF. The chain is built from TRBV7-8 and TRBJ2-7, with TRBD2 matching 7 bases. The length of the CDR3 is 13 residues. CDR1 and CDR2 from the germline V gene are SGHVS and FQNEAQ. Unmatched junction bases numbered 4, after V lost 5 bases and J lost 3 bases.

This chain links TRBV9 with TRBJ1-2, with 9 bases identical to TRBD1. This CDR3 spans 14 amino acids. In germline, CDR1 is SGDLS, CDR2 YYNGEE. J lost 2 bases, V lost 2 bases, and 1 base had no gene match. The DNA for the CDR3 is TGTGCCAGCAGCGTTGGGACAGGGAACTATGGCTACACCTTC. It specifies CASSVGTGNYGYTF.

This chain links TRBV5-6 with TRBJ1-2, with D unclear. Germline CDR1 reads SGHDT; CDR2 reads YYEEEE. Trimming shortened V by 0 bases and J by 3 bases, and 9 bases separated the two germline ends. The CDR3 length is 14 residues. CDR3 sequence (DNA): TGTGCCAGCAGCTTGGGGGCACTCCACTATGGCTACACCTTC. Translated, it gives CASSLGALHYGYTF.

V usage is TRBV29-1 and J usage is TRBJ1-1, with a weak D call TRBD1 (6 bases). The CDR3 consists of 15 residues. From germline, CDR1 is SQVTM and CDR2 ANQGSEA. With 4 bases removed from V and 1 base from J, the gap between germline ends came to 16 bases. In DNA, the CDR3 is TGCAGCGTTGGAAGGGGGTTGGTATCGAACACTGAAGCTTTCTTT. It specifies CSVGRGLVSNTEAFF.

This chain connects TRBV29-1 to TRBJ1-2; the match to TRBD1 covers 8 bases. Germline V CDR1 and CDR2: SQVTM, ANQGSEA. V trimming: 5 bases; J trimming: 8 bases; junction bases outside the gene matches: 10. The CDR3 is made up of 13 amino acids. CDR3 residues: CSVTTGGRGGYTF. In DNA, the CDR3 is TGCAGCGTTACAACAGGGGGTCGGGGCGGCTACACCTTC.

This sequence joins TRBV5-6 and TRBJ1-2, with D possibly matching TRBD1 (6 bases). V lost 3 bases, J lost 8 bases, and 14 bases lay in between. The V gene's germline CDR1 is SGHDT and CDR2 YYEEEE. The CDR3 contains 13 residues. As DNA, the CDR3 is TGTGCCAGCAGCTGGACAGTGAATGGCGGCTACACCTTC. Protein product: CASSWTVNGGYTF.

The chain joins TRBV19 to TRBJ1-2, with TRBD1 matching 9 bases. This CDR3 spans 15 amino acids. Unmatched junction bases numbered 5, after V lost 3 bases and J lost 3 bases. The germline V gene has CDR1 LNHDA and CDR2 SQIVND (reference sequence). For the CDR3, the DNA is TGTGCCAGTAGTATGAAGGGGGACAGGGACTATGGCTACACCTTC. As protein: CASSMKGDRDYGYTF.

The chain employs TRBV10-3 and TRBJ1-1; the D is unclear. The CDR3 loop spans 11 amino acids. In germline, CDR1 is ENHRY, CDR2 SYGVKD. Trimming stripped 8 bases from V and 6 bases from J, with 10 bases between. In DNA form, the CDR3 reads TGTGCCATCCAGGCTGAGTCTGAAGCTTTCTTT. It encodes CAIQAESEAFF.

The chain carries TRBV3-1 (or the pseudogene TRBV3-2) and TRBJ1-5; D is unclear. The CDR3 is made up of 13 amino acids. V was cut by 1 base and J by 5 bases, with 6 bases left in between. Germline CDR1 is LGHDT and CDR2 is YNNKEL (reference sequence). This chain's CDR3 is CASSQGRDQPQHF. DNA for the CDR3: TGTGCCAGCAGCCAAGGGAGGGATCAGCCCCAGCATTTT.

J is TRBJ2-7 and V is TRBV13; TRBD1 aligns across 7 bases. The CDR3 covers 14 residues. Trimming removed 5 bases from V and 2 bases from J; junction bases left unmatched: 6. Germline V gene lookup returns CDR1 PRHDT and CDR2 FYEKMQ (reference sequence). The CDR3 sequence: CASSHNTGAYEQYF. CDR3 nucleotide sequence: TGTGCCAGCAGCCACAATACAGGGGCCTACGAGCAGTACTTC.

CDR3 residues: CASSSRTSGSNEQFF. The CDR3 DNA sequence: TGTGCCAGCAGCAGTCGGACTAGCGGGTCGAATGAGCAGTTCTTC. The chain combines TRBV7-8 with TRBJ2-1; 11 bases fit TRBD2. This CDR3 has 15 amino acids. Germline assignment: CDR1 SGHVS and CDR2 FQNEAQ. V shed 5 bases, J shed 7 bases, and the junction held 7 bases outside the gene matches. Looking up the rest from reference TRBV7-8 and TRBJ2-1 gives the full variable domain: GAGVSQSPRYKVAKRGQDVALRCDPISGHVSLFWYQQALGQGPEFLTYFQNEAQLDKSGLPSDRFFAERPEGSVSTLKIQRTQQEDSAVYLCASSSRTSGSNEQFFGPGTRLTVL.

V gene TRBV25-1 combines with J gene TRBJ1-4, with unresolved D. Deletions cut 4 bases from V and 5 bases from J, with 17 bases between. CDR1 and CDR2 from the germline V gene are MGHDK and SYGVNS. This CDR3 is 16 amino acids long. The CDR3 nucleotides read TGTGCCAGCAGTGCCCCCCTCGGTAGAAGAAATGAAAAACTGTTTTTT. Translating gives CASSAPLGRRNEKLFF. The whole variable domain, remainder taken from reference TRBV25-1 and TRBJ1-4, is EADIYQTPRYLVIGTGKKITLECSQTMGHDKMYWYQQDPGMELHLIHYSYGVNSTEKGDLSSESTVSRIRTEHFPLTLESARPSHTSQYLCASSAPLGRRNEKLFFGSGTQLSVL.

The rearrangement joins TRBV9 to TRBJ2-3; the match to TRBD2 covers 7 bases. In germline, CDR1 is SGDLS, CDR2 YYNGEE. V gave up 4 bases and J gave up 2 bases; unmatched junction bases: 4. This CDR3 region has 14 residues. CDR3: CASSSGLSTDTQYF. The CDR3 bases are TGTGCCAGCAGCTCGGGACTATCCACAGATACGCAGTATTTT.

Notes on this clone: Additional DNA sequences in this sample encode the identical CDR3. V usage is TRBV18 and J usage is TRBJ2-3; the D gene is possibly TRBD2 (5 bases). With 6 bases removed from V and 5 bases from J, the gap between germline ends came to 6 bases. Germline values: CDR1 KGHSH, CDR2 LQKENI. The CDR3 totals 11 residues. DNA of the CDR3: TGTGCCAGCTCCCGGGGAGATACGCAGTATTTT. Encoded protein: CASSRGDTQYF.

This clone was picked up a small number of times. No conserved phenylalanine or tryptophan is present at the end of the CDR3, so a read error is the likely explanation. The DNA is left out, because the CDR3 cannot be placed on it with certainty; the CDR3 is given as TCRdb lists it. The chain links TRBV7-9 to TRBJ1-3. CDR1 SEHNR and CDR2 FQNEAQ come from the germline V gene (reference sequence). Both ends counted, the CDR3 spans 12 residues. CDR3 residues: CASSLPSGSEGL.

In regard to this clone: This sample also contains other DNA sequences that code for the same CDR3. The chain uses TRBV18 and TRBJ1-1; D remains ambiguous. V lost 0 bases and J lost 5, with 10 bases in between. Germline CDR1 is KGHSH and CDR2 is LQKENI. The CDR3 has 14 residues. The CDR3 DNA reads as TGTGCCAGCTCACCACCGGCAGGTTATACTGAAGCTTTCTTT. Its protein is CASSPPAGYTEAFF.

CDR3 amino acids: CASWRTLDTEAFF. The CDR3 nucleotides are TGTGCCAGTTGGAGGACTCTCGACACTGAAGCTTTCTTT. The chain couples TRBV6-5 to TRBJ1-1, with D unclear. The V gene lost 9 bases and the J gene lost 3 bases, with 14 bases spanning the gap. Germline-derived CDR1 and CDR2 are MNHEY and SVGAGI. The CDR3 is 13 amino acids.

This sequence joins TRBV3-1 (or the pseudogene TRBV3-2) and TRBJ2-3; 12 bases agree with TRBD2. Germline V gene lookup returns CDR1 LGHDT and CDR2 YNNKEL (reference sequence). V was pared by 4 bases and J by 4 bases, with 12 bases of the junction left unmatched. This CDR3 has 18 amino acids. In DNA, the CDR3 is TGTGCCAGCAGCCCAGGCCTAGCGGGGGGGCTTTCATCAGATACGCAGTATTTT. It specifies CASSPGLAGGLSSDTQYF.

This chain connects TRBV5-1 to TRBJ1-3; D gene unclear. CDR3 length: 15 amino acids. Germline V lookup: CDR1 SGHRS, CDR2 YFSETQ. Trimming cost V 5 bases and J 0 bases, with 12 bases left between them. Here the CDR3 DNA reads TGCGCCAGCAGGGCAGGCGGGCTCTCTGGAAACACCATATATTTT. Encoded protein: CASRAGGLSGNTIYF.

The DNA for the CDR3 is TGTGCCGGGGGACAGACGAACACTGAAGCTTTCTTT. Amino acids: CAGGQTNTEAFF. V usage is TRBV6-5 and J usage is TRBJ1-1; 7 nucleotides match TRBD1. In germline, CDR1 is MNHEY, CDR2 SVGAGI. V lost 11 bases, J lost 1 base, and 4 bases stayed unmatched. The CDR3 totals 12 residues.

This sequence joins TRBV30 and TRBJ1-1, with D possibly being TRBD1 (6 bases). Germline CDR1 and CDR2: GTSNPN and SVGIG (reference sequence). V was clipped by 4 bases and J by 0 bases, with 18 bases between them. This CDR3 is built from 16 residues. The CDR3 sequence is CAWTNLYGGMNTEAFF. In DNA form, the CDR3 reads TGTGCCTGGACCAATCTATATGGGGGCATGAACACTGAAGCTTTCTTT.

The V gene is TRBV27, the J gene TRBJ2-3, with 12 bases that match TRBD2. V shed 1 base, J shed 0 bases, and the junction held 8 bases outside the gene matches. The V gene's germline CDR1 is MNHEY and CDR2 SMNVEV (reference sequence). The CDR3 is made up of 19 amino acids. In nucleotides, the CDR3 is TGTGCCAGCAGTTTATTCGTCCTAGCGGGGGGGACTAGCACAGATACGCAGTATTTT. This encodes CASSLFVLAGGTSTDTQYF.